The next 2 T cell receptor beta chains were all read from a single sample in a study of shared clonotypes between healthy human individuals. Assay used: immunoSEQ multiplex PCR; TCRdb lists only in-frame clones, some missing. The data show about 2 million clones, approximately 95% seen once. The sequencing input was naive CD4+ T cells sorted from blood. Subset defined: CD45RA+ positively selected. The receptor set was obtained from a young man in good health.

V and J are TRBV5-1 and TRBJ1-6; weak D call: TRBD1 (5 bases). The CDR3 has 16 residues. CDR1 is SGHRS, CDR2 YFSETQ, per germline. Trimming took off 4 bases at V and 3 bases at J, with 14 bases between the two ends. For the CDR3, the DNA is TGCGCCAGCAGCCCTACCAGGGCAGGCTATAATTCACCCCTCCACTTT. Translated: CASSPTRAGYNSPLHF.

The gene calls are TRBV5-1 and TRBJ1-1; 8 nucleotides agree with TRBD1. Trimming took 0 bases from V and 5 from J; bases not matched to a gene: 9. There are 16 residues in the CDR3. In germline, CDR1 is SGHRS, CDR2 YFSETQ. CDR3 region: CASSLEAGGVSTEAFF. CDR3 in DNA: TGCGCCAGCAGCTTGGAGGCAGGGGGCGTCTCAACTGAAGCTTTCTTT. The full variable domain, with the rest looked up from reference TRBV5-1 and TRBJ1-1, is KAGVTQTPRYLIKTRGQQVTLSCSPISGHRSVSWYQQTPGQGLQFLFEYFSETQRNKGNFPGRFSGRQFSNSRSEMNVSTLELGDSALYLCASSLEAGGVSTEAFFGQGTRLTVV.